This is a list of T cell receptor beta chains from one sample in a study of T cells in Graves' hyperthyroidism and ophthalmopathy. TCRdb re-analysed the multiplex PCR reads in MiXCR, keeping a single row per CDR3 protein. The data show 500,000 to 650,000 distinct CDR3 sequences, with 14% seen just once and approximately 15% held by the top ten. Sequencing input: blood. All receptors come from a woman in her 40s with Graves' hyperthyroidism. CDR3s include the opening cysteine and the closing phenylalanine or tryptophan. D genes are given only for firm matches. Clone size is given for some rows only: seen once, a few or many times, or a class if the clone is expanded.

size	V	D	J	DNA	CDR3
-	TRBV27	-	TRBJ2-1	TGTGCCAGCAGCCAAGAAGCACAGTCCTACAATGAGCAGTTCTTC	CASSQEAQSYNEQFF
few	TRBV28	-	TRBJ2-6	TGTGCCAGCAGTCCCAGTCTCAAGGGTCTCTCTGGGGCCAACGTCCTGACTTTC	CASSPSLKGLSGANVLTF
few	TRBV28	-	TRBJ2-7	TGTGCCAGCAGCAGGGGAGGAGGCTACGAGCAGTACTTC	CASSRGGGYEQYF
-	TRBV6-1	-	TRBJ2-6	TGTGCCAGCATTGATTACTCTGGGGCCAACGTCCTGACTTTC	CASIDYSGANVLTF
few	TRBV12-3/TRBV12-4	-	TRBJ2-7	TGTGCCAGCAGTAAGGCCCTGGGAGACCCCTACGAGCAGTACTTC	CASSKALGDPYEQYF
many	TRBV7-3	-	TRBJ2-3	TGTGCCAGCAGCTTATTTCACACAGATACGCAGTATTTT	CASSLFHTDTQYF
few	TRBV27	-	TRBJ1-5	TGTGCCAGCAGTTGGCAGGCTTATAGCAATCAGCCCCAGCATTTT	CASSWQAYSNQPQHF
many	TRBV7-8	TRBD1	TRBJ2-5	TGTGCCAGCAGCCACAGGACAGGGGACGAGACCCAGTACTTC	CASSHRTGDETQYF
many	TRBV7-9	-	TRBJ2-5	TGTGCCAGCAGCTTAGGAGGGCCGGAGACCCAGTACTTC	CASSLGGPETQYF
many	TRBV29-1	-	TRBJ2-2	TGCAGCGTTGAAGGAAGGGGGGCCGGGGAGCTGTTTTTT	CSVEGRGAGELFF
many	TRBV10-3	-	TRBJ2-1	TGTGCCATCAGGGACAAGGACAATGAGCAGTTCTTC	CAIRDKDNEQFF
many	TRBV12-3/TRBV12-4	TRBD1	TRBJ2-1	TGTGCCAGCAGTTTAGGACAGGGGGTATCCTACAATGAGCAGTTCTTC	CASSLGQGVSYNEQFF
many	TRBV6-6	-	TRBJ1-2	TGTGCCAGCAGTTACTCCCCTACGGGTGGCGGCTACACCTTC	CASSYSPTGGGYTF
many	TRBV27	-	TRBJ2-3	TGTGCCAGCAGTTTATCGCGGGACAGCACAGATACGCAGTATTTT	CASSLSRDSTDTQYF
few	TRBV9	-	TRBJ1-2	TGTGCCAGCAGCGATGGGATCTATGGCTACACCTTC	CASSDGIYGYTF
-	TRBV10-3	-	TRBJ2-2	TGTGCCACACGGGAGCTAGATAACACCGGGGAGCTGTTTTTT	CATRELDNTGELFF
many	TRBV11-2	TRBD2	TRBJ2-1	TGTGCCAGCAACTGGACGGGACTAGCGGACTACAATGAGCAGTTCTTC	CASNWTGLADYNEQFF
many	TRBV3-1	-	TRBJ2-2	TGTGCCAGCAGCCAAGTTCAAGGTTACACCGGGGAGCTGTTTTTT	CASSQVQGYTGELFF